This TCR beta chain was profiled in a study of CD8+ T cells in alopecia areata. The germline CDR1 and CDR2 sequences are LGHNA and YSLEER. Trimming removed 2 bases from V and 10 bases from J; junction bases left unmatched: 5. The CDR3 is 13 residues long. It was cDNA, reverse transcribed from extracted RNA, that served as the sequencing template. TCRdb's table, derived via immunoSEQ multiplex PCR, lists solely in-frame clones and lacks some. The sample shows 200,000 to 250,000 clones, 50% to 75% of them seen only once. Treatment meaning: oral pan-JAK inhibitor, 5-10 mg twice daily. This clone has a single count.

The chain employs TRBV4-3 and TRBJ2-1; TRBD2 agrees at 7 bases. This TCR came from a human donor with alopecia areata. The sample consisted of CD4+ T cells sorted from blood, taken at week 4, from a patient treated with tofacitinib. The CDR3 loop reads CASSQQGGLEQFF. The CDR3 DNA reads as TGCGCCAGCAGCCAACAGGGAGGGTTAGAGCAGTTCTTC.